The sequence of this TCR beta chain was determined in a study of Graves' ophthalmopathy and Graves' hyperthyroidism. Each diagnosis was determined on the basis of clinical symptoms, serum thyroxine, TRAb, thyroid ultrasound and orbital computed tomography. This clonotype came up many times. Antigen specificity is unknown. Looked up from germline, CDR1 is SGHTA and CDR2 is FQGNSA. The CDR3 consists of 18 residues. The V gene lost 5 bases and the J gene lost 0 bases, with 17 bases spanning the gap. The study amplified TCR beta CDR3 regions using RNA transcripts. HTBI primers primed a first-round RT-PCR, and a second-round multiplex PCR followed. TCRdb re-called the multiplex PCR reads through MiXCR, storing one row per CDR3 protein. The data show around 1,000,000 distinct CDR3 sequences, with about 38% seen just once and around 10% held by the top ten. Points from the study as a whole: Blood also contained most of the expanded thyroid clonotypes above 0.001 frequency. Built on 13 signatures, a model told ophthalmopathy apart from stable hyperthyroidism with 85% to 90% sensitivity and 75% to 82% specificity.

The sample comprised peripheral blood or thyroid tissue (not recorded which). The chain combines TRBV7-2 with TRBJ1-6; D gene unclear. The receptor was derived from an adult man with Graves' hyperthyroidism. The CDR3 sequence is CASSLNIRQSSYNSPLHF. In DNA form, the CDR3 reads TGTGCCAGCAGCCTAAATATCCGGCAGAGCTCCTATAATTCACCCCTCCACTTT.